The 3 T cell receptor beta chains below all came from one sample that was sequenced in a study of shared clonotypes between healthy human individuals. TCRdb keeps only in-frame clones here, not all; method: immunoSEQ multiplex PCR. The sample lists approximately 530,000 clones, 95% to 96% occurring once. The sample comprised naive CD4+ T cells sorted from blood. The subset: CD45RA+ positively selected. The receptors were gathered from a woman aged 30 to 39 in good health.

The rearrangement joins TRBV5-1 to TRBJ1-2; D might be TRBD1 (6 bases). This CDR3 comprises 15 residues. Germline V gene sequence: CDR1 SGHRS, CDR2 YFSETQ. V gave up 4 bases and J gave up 0 bases, with 13 bases separating them. In DNA form, the CDR3 reads TGCGCCAGCAGCCGAGGGACAATTACTAACTATGGCTACACCTTC. It translates to CASSRGTITNYGYTF.

The V gene is TRBV20-1, the J gene TRBJ2-7; D not resolved. The CDR3 has 11 amino acids. V lost 4 bases and J lost 5, with 9 bases in between. The germline gives CDR1 DFQATT, CDR2 SNEGSKA (reference sequence). The CDR3 sequence: CSATLTHEQYF. DNA for the CDR3: TGCAGTGCTACCCTAACCCACGAGCAGTACTTC.

As for this clone: Mismatch with germline at one junction end may stem from a read error. The rearrangement joins TRBV2 to TRBJ2-6; TRBD2 is a possible D gene (6 bases). From germline, CDR1 is SNHLY and CDR2 FYNNEI. The CDR3 contains 18 residues. The CDR3 sequence: CASSEVCYRYKAGQRPDF. The CDR3 region has the DNA TGTGCCAGCAGTGAGGTCTGTTACCGATACAAAGCGGGCCAACGTCCTGACTTC.